This T cell receptor (beta chain) was identified during a study of blood T cell repertoires in COVID-19. For the study at large: Nucleic acid was either cDNA or gDNA, and it came from T cells, B-cell-depleted T cells, or PBMCs.

This CDR3 is 14 amino acids long. V gave up 5 bases and J gave up 6 bases, with 16 bases separating them. From germline, CDR1 is LGHDT and CDR2 YNNKEL (reference sequence). Sequencing used immunoSEQ multiplex PCR; TCRdb keeps in-frame clones, though not all of them. The sample gives 60,000 to 75,000 clones, roughly two thirds of which show up once; over 50% is in the top ten. Material: PBMCs or T cells enriched from blood (not recorded which). This chain joins TRBV3-1 (or the pseudogene TRBV3-2) and TRBJ1-2, with D possibly being TRBD1 (5 bases). This clonotype originated in a woman in her sixties who had been exposed to COVID-19. Here the CDR3 DNA reads TGTGCCAGCAGCTATACGACAGTTACTGATGGCTACACCTTC. This encodes CASSYTTVTDGYTF.